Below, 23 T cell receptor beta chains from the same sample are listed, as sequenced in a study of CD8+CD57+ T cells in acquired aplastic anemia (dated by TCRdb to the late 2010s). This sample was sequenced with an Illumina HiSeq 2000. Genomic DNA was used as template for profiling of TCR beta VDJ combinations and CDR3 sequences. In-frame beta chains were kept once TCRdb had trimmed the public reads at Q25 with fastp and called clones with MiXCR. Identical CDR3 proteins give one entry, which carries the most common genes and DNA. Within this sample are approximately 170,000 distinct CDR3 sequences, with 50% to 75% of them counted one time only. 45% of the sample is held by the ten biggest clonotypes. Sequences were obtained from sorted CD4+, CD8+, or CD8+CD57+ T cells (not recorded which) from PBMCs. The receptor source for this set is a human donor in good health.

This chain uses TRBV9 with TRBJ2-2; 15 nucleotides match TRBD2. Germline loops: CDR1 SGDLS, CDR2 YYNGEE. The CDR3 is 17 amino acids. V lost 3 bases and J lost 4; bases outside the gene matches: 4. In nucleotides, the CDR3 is TGTGCCAGCAGCGGGACTAGCGGGAGGGCCCTCACCGGGGAGCTGTTTTTT. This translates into CASSGTSGRALTGELFF.

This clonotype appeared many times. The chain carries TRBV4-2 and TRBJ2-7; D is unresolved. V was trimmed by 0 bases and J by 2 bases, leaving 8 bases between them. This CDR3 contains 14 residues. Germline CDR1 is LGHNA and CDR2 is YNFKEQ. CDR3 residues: CASSQDRMTYEQYF. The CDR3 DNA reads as TGTGCCAGCAGCCAAGATCGAATGACCTACGAGCAGTACTTC.

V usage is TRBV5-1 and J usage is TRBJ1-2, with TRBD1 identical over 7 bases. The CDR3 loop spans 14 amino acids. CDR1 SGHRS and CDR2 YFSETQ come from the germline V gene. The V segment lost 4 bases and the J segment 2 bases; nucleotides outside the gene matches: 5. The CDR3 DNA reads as TGCGCCAGCAGCGTGACAGGGAGCAACTATGGCTACACCTTC. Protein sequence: CASSVTGSNYGYTF.

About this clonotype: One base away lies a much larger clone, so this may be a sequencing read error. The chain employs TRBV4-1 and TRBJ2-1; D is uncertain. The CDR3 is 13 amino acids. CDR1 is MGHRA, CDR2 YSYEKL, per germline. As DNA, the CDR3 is TGCGCCAGCAGCCAGGGTTCAGTGGGTGAGCGGTTCTTC. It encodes CASSQGSVGERFF.

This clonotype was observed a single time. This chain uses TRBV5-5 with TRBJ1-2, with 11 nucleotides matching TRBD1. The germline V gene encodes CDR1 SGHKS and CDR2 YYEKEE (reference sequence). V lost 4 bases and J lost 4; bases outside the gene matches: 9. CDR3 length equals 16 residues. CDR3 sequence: CASSHVPGQGGYGYTF. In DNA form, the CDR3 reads TGTGCCAGCAGCCACGTCCCGGGACAGGGGGGCTATGGCTACACCTTC.

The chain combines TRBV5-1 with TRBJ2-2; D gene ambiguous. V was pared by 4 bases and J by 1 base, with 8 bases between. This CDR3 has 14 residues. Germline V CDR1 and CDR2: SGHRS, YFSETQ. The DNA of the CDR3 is TGCGCCAGCAGCGCTTTAATGAACACCGGGGAGCTGTTTTTT. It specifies CASSALMNTGELFF.

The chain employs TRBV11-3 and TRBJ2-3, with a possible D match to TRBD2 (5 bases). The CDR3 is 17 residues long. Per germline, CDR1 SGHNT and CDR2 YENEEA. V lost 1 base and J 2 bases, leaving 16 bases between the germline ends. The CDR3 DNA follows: TGTGCCAGCAGCTTAGTAAGCACAGTCGGGGACACAGATACGCAGTATTTT. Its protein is CASSLVSTVGDTDTQYF.

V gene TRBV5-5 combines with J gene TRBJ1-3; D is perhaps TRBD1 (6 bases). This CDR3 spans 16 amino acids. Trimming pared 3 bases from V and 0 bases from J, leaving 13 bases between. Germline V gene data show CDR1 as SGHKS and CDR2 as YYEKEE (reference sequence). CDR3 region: CASSSDGQHSGNTIYF. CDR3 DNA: TGTGCCAGCAGCTCAGACGGACAGCACTCTGGAAACACCATATATTTT.

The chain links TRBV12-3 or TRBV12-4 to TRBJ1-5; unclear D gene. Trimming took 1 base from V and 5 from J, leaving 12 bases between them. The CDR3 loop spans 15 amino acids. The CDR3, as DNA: TGTGCCAGCAGTTTAGGCATTTTGGCGGATCAGCCCCAGCATTTT. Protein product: CASSLGILADQPQHF.

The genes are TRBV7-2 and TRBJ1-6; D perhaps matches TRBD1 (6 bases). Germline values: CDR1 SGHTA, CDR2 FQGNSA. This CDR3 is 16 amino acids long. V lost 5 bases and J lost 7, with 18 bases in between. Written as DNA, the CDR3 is TGTGCCAGCAGCAGGGGAAGACAGGCCGCCAATTCACCCCTCCACTTT. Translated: CASSRGRQAANSPLHF.

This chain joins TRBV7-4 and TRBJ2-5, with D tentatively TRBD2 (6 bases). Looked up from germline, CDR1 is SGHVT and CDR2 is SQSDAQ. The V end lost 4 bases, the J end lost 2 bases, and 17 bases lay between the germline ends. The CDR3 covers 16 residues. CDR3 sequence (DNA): TGTGCCAGCAGCTCGAGTGTGGGTAGCGGTCAAGAGACCCAGTACTTC. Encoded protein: CASSSSVGSGQETQYF.

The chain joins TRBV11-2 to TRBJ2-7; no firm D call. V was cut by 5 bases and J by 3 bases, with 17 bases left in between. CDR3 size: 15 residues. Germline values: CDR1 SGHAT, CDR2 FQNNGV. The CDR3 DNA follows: TGTGCCAGCAGCGCGCCCCGGTCCCACGGCTACGAGCAGTACTTC. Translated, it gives CASSAPRSHGYEQYF.

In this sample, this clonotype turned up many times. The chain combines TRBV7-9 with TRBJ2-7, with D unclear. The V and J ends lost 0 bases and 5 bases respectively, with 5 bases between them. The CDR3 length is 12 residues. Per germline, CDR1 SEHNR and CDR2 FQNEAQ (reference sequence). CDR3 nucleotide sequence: TGTGCCAGCAGCTTAGCTTCGAACGAGCAGTACTTC. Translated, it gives CASSLASNEQYF.

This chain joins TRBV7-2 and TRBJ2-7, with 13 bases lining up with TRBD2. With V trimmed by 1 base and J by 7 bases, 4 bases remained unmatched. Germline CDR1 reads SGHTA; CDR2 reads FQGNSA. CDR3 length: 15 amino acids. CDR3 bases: TGTGCCAGCAGCTTAGGGACTAGCGGGGGAAGGGAGCAGTACTTC. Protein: CASSLGTSGGREQYF.

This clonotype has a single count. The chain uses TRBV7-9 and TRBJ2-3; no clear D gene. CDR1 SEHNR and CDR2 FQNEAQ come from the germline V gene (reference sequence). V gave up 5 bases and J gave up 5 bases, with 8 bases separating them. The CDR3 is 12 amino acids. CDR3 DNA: TGTGCCAGCAGCGATGTGGAAGATACGCAGTATTTT. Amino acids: CASSDVEDTQYF.

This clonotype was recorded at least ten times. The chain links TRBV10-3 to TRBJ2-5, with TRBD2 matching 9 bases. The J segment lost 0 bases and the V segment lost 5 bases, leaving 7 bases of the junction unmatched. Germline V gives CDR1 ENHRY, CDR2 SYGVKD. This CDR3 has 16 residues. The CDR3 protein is CAISSVIAGDQETQYF. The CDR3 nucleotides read TGTGCCATCAGTTCTGTCATAGCGGGGGACCAAGAGACCCAGTACTTC.

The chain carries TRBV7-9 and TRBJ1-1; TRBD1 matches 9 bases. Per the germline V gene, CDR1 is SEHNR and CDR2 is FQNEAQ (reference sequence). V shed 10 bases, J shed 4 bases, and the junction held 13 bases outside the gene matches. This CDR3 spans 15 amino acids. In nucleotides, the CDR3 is TGTGCCACCCTGGGGGGCGAGACAGGGGGCACTGAAGCTTTCTTT. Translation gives CATLGGETGGTEAFF. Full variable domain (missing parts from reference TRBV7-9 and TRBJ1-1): DTGVSQNPRHKITKRGQNVTFRCDPISEHNRLYWYRQTLGQGPEFLTYFQNEAQLEKSRLLSDRFSAERPKGSFSTLEIQRTEQGDSAMYLCATLGGETGGTEAFFGQGTRLTVV.

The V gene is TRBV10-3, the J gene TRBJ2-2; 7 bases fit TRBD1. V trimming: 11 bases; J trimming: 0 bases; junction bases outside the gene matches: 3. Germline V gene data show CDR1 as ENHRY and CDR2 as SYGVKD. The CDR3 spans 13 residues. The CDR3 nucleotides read TGTGCCTCGCAGGGGGCGAACACCGGGGAGCTGTTTTTT. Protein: CASQGANTGELFF.

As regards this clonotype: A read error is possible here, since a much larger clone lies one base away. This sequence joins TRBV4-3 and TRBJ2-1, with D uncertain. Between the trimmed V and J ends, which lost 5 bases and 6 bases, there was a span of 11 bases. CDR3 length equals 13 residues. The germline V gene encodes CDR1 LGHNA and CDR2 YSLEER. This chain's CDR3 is CASSSGPLNEQFF. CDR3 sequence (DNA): TGCGCCAGCAGCAGTGGCCCACTCAATGAGCAGTTCTTC.

CDR3 nucleotide sequence: TGCAGTGCTAGAGATCTGGGGGCCTACGAAGCTTTCTTT. This codes for CSARDLGAYEAFF. V gene TRBV20-1 combines with J gene TRBJ1-1, with D tentatively TRBD1 (6 bases). CDR1 DFQATT and CDR2 SNEGSKA come from the germline V gene (reference sequence). The germline V and J ends were trimmed by 0 bases and 8 bases, with 13 bases remaining between them. The CDR3 has 13 residues.

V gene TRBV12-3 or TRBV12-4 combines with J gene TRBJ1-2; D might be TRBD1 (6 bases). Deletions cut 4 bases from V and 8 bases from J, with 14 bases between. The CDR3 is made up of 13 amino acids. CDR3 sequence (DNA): TGTGCCAGCAGTTCCTACAGGGTCCAGGGCTACACCTTC. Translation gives CASSSYRVQGYTF.

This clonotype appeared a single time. In DNA, the CDR3 is TGTGCCAGCAGCTTACAGGGTCCCTACGAGCAGTACTTC. Translated, it gives CASSLQGPYEQYF. This chain links TRBV7-6 with TRBJ2-7, with a weak D call TRBD1 (5 bases). The germline V gene has CDR1 SGHVS and CDR2 FNYEAQ. V was shortened by 2 bases and J by 2 bases, with 7 bases between the two germline ends. The length of the CDR3 is 13 residues.

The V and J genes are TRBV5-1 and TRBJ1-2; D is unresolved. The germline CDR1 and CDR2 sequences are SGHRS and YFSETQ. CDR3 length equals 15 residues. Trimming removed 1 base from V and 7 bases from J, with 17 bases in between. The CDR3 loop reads CASSLTGPSSGGYTF. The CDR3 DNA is TGCGCCAGCAGCTTGACCGGTCCCTCATCAGGTGGCTACACCTTC.